These 25 T cell receptor beta chains were sequenced from one sample in a study of PD-1 blockade in mismatch repair-deficient tumors. Clones were read by immunoSEQ multiplex PCR, and TCRdb kept only the in-frame ones, dropping some. The data show 100,000 to 150,000 clones, about 85% seen once. The source material was peripheral blood, sampled 44 weeks after starting pembrolizumab. These receptors originate from an adult with mismatch repair-deficient cancer.

The chain employs TRBV19 and TRBJ2-1, with D perhaps matching TRBD2 (5 bases). Trimming shortened V by 7 bases and J by 8 bases, and 24 bases separated the two germline ends. Germline V lookup: CDR1 LNHDA, CDR2 SQIVND (reference sequence). This CDR3 has 16 residues. The chain's CDR3 is CASIKRPGSKIDEQFF. CDR3 in DNA: TGTGCCAGTATCAAACGACCGGGATCAAAGATCGATGAGCAGTTCTTC.

The gene calls are TRBV5-6 and TRBJ2-6; D uncertain. The CDR3 runs to 16 residues. Germline CDR1 and CDR2: SGHDT and YYEEEE. The V end was cut by 0 bases, the J end by 0 bases, with 7 bases between. The CDR3 region is CASSLVVFSGANVLTF. DNA for the CDR3: TGTGCCAGCAGCTTGGTGGTTTTCTCTGGGGCCAACGTCCTGACTTTC.

The V and J genes are TRBV4-3 and TRBJ2-7; 7 nucleotides agree with TRBD1. The J segment lost 5 bases and the V segment lost 0 bases, leaving 7 bases of the junction unmatched. This CDR3 comprises 15 residues. The germline gives CDR1 LGHNA, CDR2 YSLEER. In DNA form, the CDR3 reads TGCGCCAGCAGCCAAGATCCACAGGGGTTCAACGAGCAGTACTTC. It yields the protein CASSQDPQGFNEQYF.

The chain combines TRBV6-5 with TRBJ2-4, with D perhaps given as TRBD1 or TRBD2 (5 bases each). The CDR3 spans 15 residues. V was trimmed by 6 bases and J by 3 bases, leaving 15 bases between them. Germline V gene lookup returns CDR1 MNHEY and CDR2 SVGAGI. CDR3 bases: TGTGCCAGCAGCCCCTTAACGGGGCACAAAAACATTCAGTACTTC. Its protein product is CASSPLTGHKNIQYF.

As concerns this clone: At the DNA level, this CDR3 is encoded by other sequences in the same sample as well. The DNA of the CDR3 is TGTGCCAGCAGTGACCCAGACCTGACCTACGAGCAGTACTTC. It encodes CASSDPDLTYEQYF. The genes are TRBV6-5 and TRBJ2-7; unclear D gene. CDR3 length equals 14 residues. Trimming pared 5 bases from V and 2 bases from J, leaving 13 bases between. Germline V gene data show CDR1 as MNHEY and CDR2 as SVGAGI.

The CDR3 nucleotides are TGTGCCAGCACCGAGGGGGGGGGCATGAACACTGAAGCTTTCTTT. Translated: CASTEGGGMNTEAFF. The rearrangement links TRBV27 to TRBJ1-1, with D possibly being TRBD1 (6 bases). The CDR3 is 15 residues long. Trimming took off 7 bases at V and 0 bases at J, with 15 bases between the two ends. Germline V gene lookup returns CDR1 MNHEY and CDR2 SMNVEV (reference sequence).

Of note for this clone: An end of the junction differs from the germline gene, which may be a read error. J is TRBJ1-5 and V is TRBV6-5; no clear D gene. Germline V lookup: CDR1 MNHEY, CDR2 SVGAGI. This CDR3 has 14 amino acids. CDR3 residues: CAISESEEGQPQHF. The DNA for the CDR3 is TGTGCCATCAGTGAGTCCGAGGAAGGTCAGCCCCAGCATTTT.

V gene TRBV7-9 combines with J gene TRBJ2-5; no clear D. Germline loops: CDR1 SEHNR, CDR2 FQNEAQ (reference sequence). This CDR3 spans 16 amino acids. V was cut by 2 bases and J by 2 bases, with 15 bases left in between. The CDR3 spells CASSLLGSPAQETQYF. CDR3 sequence (DNA): TGTGCCAGCAGCTTATTGGGCAGCCCCGCACAAGAGACCCAGTACTTC.

The gene calls are TRBV4-1 and TRBJ1-4; D not resolved. Germline CDR1 and CDR2: MGHRA and YSYEKL. The CDR3 runs 14 residues. Trimming pared 1 base from V and 6 bases from J, leaving 9 bases between. CDR3 nucleotide sequence: TGCGCCAGCAGCCAAGTAGGACCAGATGAAAAACTGTTTTTT. As protein: CASSQVGPDEKLFF.

V is TRBV5-8 and J is TRBJ2-2, with 8 bases aligning to TRBD1. Germline V gives CDR1 SGHTS, CDR2 YDEGEE. The V and J ends lost 4 bases and 7 bases, in that order; junction bases with no gene match: 12. The CDR3 is 16 residues long. CDR3 amino acids: CASSRRTGWSGGELFF. The CDR3 coding sequence is TGTGCCAGCAGCAGACGGACAGGGTGGAGTGGCGGGGAGCTGTTTTTT.

This clone was picked up a small number of times. The chain joins TRBV7-9 to TRBJ2-7, with unresolved D. The CDR3 contains 12 residues. Germline CDR1 is SEHNR and CDR2 is FQNEAQ (reference sequence). V gave up 4 bases and J gave up 4 bases, with 8 bases separating them. The CDR3 loop is CASSSLDYEQYF. The CDR3 nucleotides read TGTGCCAGCAGCTCGCTGGATTACGAGCAGTACTTC.

The J gene is TRBJ1-2, the V gene TRBV29-1, with D uncertain. There are 8 residues in the CDR3. Germline assignment: CDR1 SQVTM and CDR2 ANQGSEA. Trimming removed 5 bases at V and 7 bases at J, with 2 bases between. DNA for the CDR3: TGCAGCGTTCCTGGCTACACCTTC. Translated, it gives CSVPGYTF.

V and J are TRBV4-1 and TRBJ2-7; 9 nucleotides line up with TRBD2. The CDR3 sequence is 16 residues long. Germline V CDR1 and CDR2: MGHRA, YSYEKL. With V trimmed by 1 base and J by 2 bases, 6 bases remained unmatched. The CDR3 loop reads CASSQVTSGGTYEQYF. The CDR3, as DNA: TGCGCCAGCAGCCAAGTGACTAGCGGAGGAACCTACGAGCAGTACTTC.

This chain connects TRBV14 to TRBJ2-7; 8 bases match TRBD1. CDR3 length equals 15 residues. Germline CDR1 and CDR2: SGHDN and FVKESK. The V and J ends lost 5 bases and 3 bases, in that order; junction bases with no gene match: 9. CDR3 protein: CASSKHRGKGYEQYF. The CDR3 DNA follows: TGTGCCAGCAGCAAACACAGGGGGAAGGGCTACGAGCAGTACTTC. Full variable domain (rest looked up from reference TRBV14 and TRBJ2-7): EAGVTQFPSHSVIEKGQTVTLRCDPISGHDNLYWYRRVMGKEIKFLLHFVKESKQDESGMPNNRFLAERTGGTYSTLKVQPAELEDSGVYFCASSKHRGKGYEQYFGPGTRLTVT.

The rearrangement links TRBV2 to TRBJ1-4, with D unresolved. Between the trimmed V and J ends, which lost 2 bases and 0 bases, there was a span of 7 bases. The CDR3 has 15 amino acids. The germline V gene encodes CDR1 SNHLY and CDR2 FYNNEI. CDR3 region: CASSETAATNEKLFF. The DNA of the CDR3 is TGTGCCAGCAGTGAAACGGCTGCAACTAATGAAAAACTGTTTTTT.

This clone was counted a few times. CDR3 DNA sequence: TGTGCCAGCAGCCCCGAAGGACAGGGTACGGGGGGCTACACCTTC. It yields the protein CASSPEGQGTGGYTF. The rearrangement uses TRBV7-3 and TRBJ1-2; 8 bases are a match to TRBD1. Trimming removed 5 bases from V and 8 bases from J; junction bases left unmatched: 13. The germline gives CDR1 SGHTA, CDR2 FQGTGA. The CDR3 is made up of 15 amino acids.

The chain has TRBV30 and TRBJ2-1; D perhaps matches TRBD2 (6 bases). Germline V gene data show CDR1 as GTSNPN and CDR2 as SVGIG (reference sequence). V was pared by 0 bases and J by 8 bases, with 17 bases between. This CDR3 has 15 amino acids. Here the CDR3 DNA reads TGTGCCTGGAGTGTAGGTCTAGCGTTCTGGGATGAGCAGTTCTTC. This sequence encodes CAWSVGLAFWDEQFF.

The chain couples TRBV27 to TRBJ2-1; the match to TRBD2 covers 14 bases. CDR1 is MNHEY, CDR2 SMNVEV, per germline (reference sequence). The ends lost 8 bases at V and 0 bases at J; junction bases unmatched: 6. CDR3 length: 17 residues. CDR3 sequence: CASRLAGGVPSYNEQFF. Written as DNA, the CDR3 is TGTGCCAGCCGACTAGCGGGAGGGGTACCCTCCTACAATGAGCAGTTCTTC.

The table lists this clone with a few counts. The V call is TRBV29-1, the J call TRBJ2-1; 7 bases agree with TRBD2. The germline V gene has CDR1 SQVTM and CDR2 ANQGSEA. The CDR3 has 15 amino acids. V lost 4 bases to trimming and J lost 3 bases; unmatched junction nucleotides: 9. CDR3 DNA: TGCAGCGTTGGGACCTGGGGGGGGGACTACAATGAGCAGTTCTTC. Protein product: CSVGTWGGDYNEQFF.

This chain joins TRBV15 and TRBJ2-1; possibly TRBD1 for D (5 bases). Trimming left V 2 bases short and J 3 bases short, with 14 bases between. CDR1 and CDR2 (germline): LNHNV, YYDKDF (reference sequence). The CDR3 runs 16 residues. The CDR3 nucleotides read TGTGCCACCAGCAGACGGACAAGTCAGGTCTACAATGAGCAGTTCTTC. It translates to CATSRRTSQVYNEQFF.

This chain connects TRBV5-1 to TRBJ2-7; 9 bases agree with TRBD1. Looked up from germline, CDR1 is SGHRS and CDR2 is YFSETQ. The CDR3 consists of 15 residues. Trimming removed 0 bases from V and 4 bases from J; junction bases left unmatched: 5. The CDR3 DNA reads as TGCGCCAGCAGCTTGGTACAGGGGGCCTGGTACGAGCAGTACTTC. Protein: CASSLVQGAWYEQYF.

This clone has a single count. This chain connects TRBV13 to TRBJ2-7; no reliable D call. CDR3 length: 15 amino acids. Looked up from germline, CDR1 is PRHDT and CDR2 is FYEKMQ (reference sequence). V lost 5 bases and J 4 bases, leaving 18 bases between the germline ends. The CDR3 nucleotides are TGTGCCAGCAGCGCGTCGTTAGGCAACCGGTACGAGCAGTACTTC. Its translation is CASSASLGNRYEQYF.

This chain connects TRBV6-1 to TRBJ2-1; 7 positions agree with TRBD2. The J segment lost 8 bases and the V segment lost 3 bases, leaving 7 bases of the junction unmatched. The CDR3 extends over 14 amino acids. CDR1 and CDR2 from the germline V gene are MNHNS and SASEGT. The CDR3 loop is CASSDLTSRDEQFF. The CDR3 DNA sequence: TGTGCCAGCAGTGACCTGACTAGCCGGGATGAGCAGTTCTTC.

The chain recombines TRBV5-6 with TRBJ1-2; D might be TRBD1 (5 bases). CDR3 length: 17 amino acids. Trimming removed 3 bases at V and 4 bases at J, with 22 bases between. Germline lookup yields CDR1 SGHDT and CDR2 YYEEEE. CDR3 region: CASSYGLYGRGAYGYTF. The CDR3 bases are TGTGCCAGCAGCTACGGTCTTTATGGGCGAGGGGCCTATGGCTACACCTTC.

The CDR3 nucleotides are TGTGCCAGCAGTTACGGGTCTCCTTACAATGAGCAGTTCTTC. This sequence encodes CASSYGSPYNEQFF. The chain links TRBV6-6 to TRBJ2-1; D gene uncertain. The length of the CDR3 is 14 residues. The germline CDR1 and CDR2 sequences are MNHNY and SVGAGI (reference sequence). The V gene lost 2 bases and the J gene lost 4 bases, with 9 bases spanning the gap.